These 2 T cell receptor beta chains came from one sample sequenced in a study of T cells in Graves' hyperthyroidism and ophthalmopathy. Amplification of TCR beta CDR3 regions used RNA as the template. The primer set for the first-round RT-PCR of the TCR CDR3 was HTBI. TCRdb reanalysed the multiplex PCR reads using MiXCR and keeps one entry per CDR3 protein. This sample has some 500,000 distinct CDR3 sequences, with about 16% found just once. Sequences were obtained from blood. These receptors were taken from a woman aged 25 to 39 with Graves' ophthalmopathy.

This clonotype came up many times. The V and J genes are TRBV5-1 and TRBJ1-4; TRBD1 might be the D (6 bases). CDR1 and CDR2 from the germline V gene are SGHRS and YFSETQ. Trimming left V 4 bases short and J 7 bases short, with 26 bases between. CDR3 length equals 18 residues. CDR3 in amino acids: CASSRTPNLRTVGEKLFF. Here the CDR3 DNA reads TGCGCCAGCAGCCGGACGCCCAATCTCAGGACAGTGGGTGAAAAACTGTTTTTT.

V is TRBV6-1 and J is TRBJ2-3, with D perhaps matching TRBD1 or TRBD2 (5 bases each). Trimming left V 5 bases short and J 4 bases short, with 16 bases between. Germline V CDR1 and CDR2: MNHNS, SASEGT. This CDR3 is 15 amino acids long. The chain's CDR3 is CASSLLREPADTQYF. The CDR3 region has the DNA TGTGCCAGCAGTCTCCTCAGGGAGCCCGCAGATACGCAGTATTTT.